These 21 T cell receptor beta chains were all obtained from the same sample, sequenced in a study of beta chain features in type 1 diabetes. For these receptors, no antigen is known. The study's findings and limits: Researchers report that Type 1 diabetes patients had moderately but significantly shorter TCRB CDR3s across all four CD4+ subsets.

The isolated RNA, all of it, was reverse transcribed, so expressed TCRB transcripts were what got sequenced. Clones were sequenced by immunoSEQ multiplex PCR, and TCRdb holds only the in-frame ones, with some missing. The table records 250,000 to 300,000 clones, around an eighth of them present only once. Sequencing was performed on naive CD4+ T cells from blood. The receptors here all came from a man in his thirties or forties with type 1 diabetes.

The genes are TRBV27 and TRBJ2-2; a possible D gene is TRBD1 (6 bases). The CDR3 sequence is 14 residues long. Germline V gene lookup returns CDR1 MNHEY and CDR2 SMNVEV (reference sequence). Trimming pared 10 bases from V and 1 base from J, leaving 13 bases between. In DNA, the CDR3 is TGTGCCACCACCTCGGGACAGAACACCGGGGAGCTGTTTTTT. It yields the protein CATTSGQNTGELFF.

This clone appeared a few times. This rearrangement joins TRBV9 to TRBJ1-4, with D maybe TRBD1 (6 bases). Deletions cut 4 bases from V and 6 bases from J, with 16 bases between. Per the germline V gene, CDR1 is SGDLS and CDR2 is YYNGEE. The CDR3 is 15 residues long. The chain's CDR3 is CASSPEGGAYEKLFF. CDR3 sequence (DNA): TGTGCCAGCAGCCCTGAGGGGGGGGCTTATGAAAAACTGTTTTTT.

This clone was seen a handful of times. The rearrangement links TRBV29-1 to TRBJ2-7; TRBD1 might be the D (7 bases). From germline, CDR1 is SQVTM and CDR2 ANQGSEA. The ends were cut back, 5 bases at V and 5 bases at J, with 16 bases in the middle. The CDR3 totals 13 residues. This CDR3 is CSVIRQGGNEQYF. Here the CDR3 DNA reads TGCAGCGTTATTCGACAGGGAGGCAACGAGCAGTACTTC.

This clone showed up just a few times. The chain carries TRBV27 and TRBJ2-3; 9 nucleotides line up with TRBD2. Trimming took 6 bases from V and 1 from J; bases not matched to a gene: 8. Germline CDR1 reads MNHEY; CDR2 reads SMNVEV (reference sequence). The CDR3 is 16 residues long. CDR3 region: CASRSLAGERTDTQYF. CDR3 in DNA: TGTGCCAGCAGATCCTTAGCGGGAGAGCGCACAGATACGCAGTATTTT.

Only a few counts were recorded for this clone. V gene TRBV28 combines with J gene TRBJ2-5; weak D call: TRBD1 (6 bases). The CDR3 covers 15 residues. CDR1 is MDHEN and CDR2 is SYDVKM in the germline V gene. The V and J ends lost 3 bases and 5 bases respectively, with 16 bases between them. CDR3 nucleotide sequence: TGTGCCAGCAGTTTCTTTCGTGGAAGGGGGGAGACCCAGTACTTC. Its translation is CASSFFRGRGETQYF.

This rearrangement joins TRBV29-1 to TRBJ1-1, with TRBD1 matching over 7 bases. After removal of 5 bases from V and 6 bases from J, the junction contained 9 bases not matched to a gene. CDR3 length: 13 residues. Looked up from germline, CDR1 is SQVTM and CDR2 is ANQGSEA. CDR3 DNA: TGCAGCGTTCGACAGGGAATTTCACCTGAAGCTTTCTTT. Protein product: CSVRQGISPEAFF.

The CDR3 sequence: CASSDGQGYYGYTF. DNA for the CDR3: TGTGCCAGCTCAGACGGACAGGGTTACTATGGCTACACCTTC. This rearrangement joins TRBV18 to TRBJ1-2, with TRBD1 matching 8 bases. This CDR3 has 14 residues. Trimming at V came to 5 bases and at J to 3 bases, leaving 5 bases not matched to a gene. The germline V gene encodes CDR1 KGHSH and CDR2 LQKENI.

There are a few counts of this clone. This rearrangement joins TRBV28 to TRBJ2-3; TRBD1 matches at 8 bases. The germline gives CDR1 MDHEN, CDR2 SYDVKM. V was clipped by 6 bases and J by 5 bases; unmatched bases: 7. The CDR3 contains 14 residues. The CDR3 nucleotides read TGTGCCAGCAGGCGGGGACAGGTGATAGATACGCAGTATTTT. This sequence encodes CASRRGQVIDTQYF.

This clone was counted only a few times. The V gene is TRBV6-5, the J gene TRBJ2-7; unclear D gene. From germline, CDR1 is MNHEY and CDR2 SVGAGI. The V end lost 2 bases, the J end lost 3 bases, and 14 bases lay between the germline ends. This CDR3 region has 15 residues. The CDR3 reads CASSYEEQNIYEQYF. CDR3 coding DNA: TGTGCCAGCAGTTACGAAGAACAGAACATCTACGAGCAGTACTTC.

This chain uses TRBV28 with TRBJ2-7, with no clear D. The CDR3 sequence is 15 residues long. Germline CDR1 MDHEN, CDR2 SYDVKM. V was cut by 2 bases and J by 3 bases, with 14 bases left in between. The CDR3 loop is CASSLPNSAYYEQYF. In DNA form, the CDR3 reads TGTGCCAGCAGTTTACCAAACAGTGCGTACTACGAGCAGTACTTC.

In this sample, this clone turned up a few times. This CDR3 reads CASSFAGVGETQYF. The CDR3 bases are TGTGCCAGCAGCTTCGCCGGGGTAGGAGAGACCCAGTACTTC. This sequence joins TRBV5-4 and TRBJ2-5, with TRBD2 as a possible D gene (5 bases). Per germline, CDR1 SGHNT and CDR2 YYREEE (reference sequence). The CDR3 runs 14 residues. V gave up 2 bases and J gave up 4 bases, with 12 bases separating them.

In its sample, this clone was seen a few times. The chain combines TRBV7-9 with TRBJ2-5, with a tentative D call TRBD1 (5 bases). CDR3 length: 14 amino acids. V lost 3 bases and J lost 1, with 9 bases in between. Germline values: CDR1 SEHNR, CDR2 FQNEAQ (reference sequence). CDR3 sequence (DNA): TGTGCCAGCAGCTTTAGTGGGGCCCAAGAGACCCAGTACTTC. Its protein is CASSFSGAQETQYF.

The chain couples TRBV4-3 to TRBJ2-7; no clear D. The CDR3 has 15 residues. The ends were cut back, 1 base at V and 2 bases at J, with 12 bases in the middle. Germline V lookup: CDR1 LGHNA, CDR2 YSLEER. The CDR3: CASSQAPTLAYEQYF. The CDR3 DNA is TGCGCCAGCAGCCAAGCTCCCACTCTAGCCTACGAGCAGTACTTC.

The chain couples TRBV28 to TRBJ1-1; D gene uncertain. CDR3 size: 15 residues. Per the germline V gene, CDR1 is MDHEN and CDR2 is SYDVKM. Trimming left V 4 bases short and J 0 bases short, with 12 bases between. The CDR3 sequence: CASSSAGGMNTEAFF. The CDR3 bases are TGTGCCAGCAGTTCTGCAGGAGGAATGAACACTGAAGCTTTCTTT.

This clone appeared a few times. The V call is TRBV18, the J call TRBJ2-1, with 7 bases that match TRBD1. This CDR3 comprises 15 residues. The germline CDR1 and CDR2 sequences are KGHSH and LQKENI. V lost 0 bases to trimming and J lost 3 bases; unmatched junction nucleotides: 2. CDR3 nucleotides: TGTGCCAGCTCACCACCGGGACAGAGCTACAATGAGCAGTTCTTC. It yields the protein CASSPPGQSYNEQFF. Based on the CDR3 plus reference TRBV18 and TRBJ2-1, the full variable domain is NAGVMQNPRHLVRRRGQEARLRCSPMKGHSHVYWYRQLPEEGLKFMVYLQKENIIDESGMPKERFSAEFPKEGPSILRIQQVVRGDSAAYFCASSPPGQSYNEQFFGPGTRLTVL.

The table lists this clone with a few counts. The genes are TRBV7-9 and TRBJ2-1; D might be TRBD1 (6 bases). Germline V gene data show CDR1 as SEHNR and CDR2 as FQNEAQ (reference sequence). The CDR3 covers 12 residues. V shed 8 bases and J shed 6 bases, with 11 bases lying between them. The CDR3 region is CASPGRGNEQFF. CDR3 sequence (DNA): TGTGCCAGCCCCGGCAGGGGCAATGAGCAGTTCTTC.

The CDR3 region is CASSRGESSYEQYF. The CDR3 DNA sequence: TGTGCCAGCAGCCGTGGGGAGAGCTCCTACGAGCAGTACTTC. The genes are TRBV7-9 and TRBJ2-7, with D possibly matching TRBD2 (5 bases). This CDR3 has 14 amino acids. The V end was cut by 5 bases, the J end by 0 bases, with 11 bases between. The V gene's germline CDR1 is SEHNR and CDR2 FQNEAQ (reference sequence).

The sample holds a few counts of this clone. The V and J genes are TRBV9 and TRBJ2-2, with 7 bases identical to TRBD2. The CDR3 totals 16 residues. Germline trimming cut 4 bases from V and 3 bases from J; bases unmatched to any gene: 9. Germline CDR1 SGDLS, CDR2 YYNGEE. The DNA for the CDR3 is TGTGCCAGCAGCACCCTAGGCGGGAGTCACACCGGGGAGCTGTTTTTT. Translated: CASSTLGGSHTGELFF.

CDR3 region: CASSPLDRVTSDTQYF. The CDR3 bases are TGTGCCAGCTCACCACTTGACAGGGTCACTTCAGATACGCAGTATTTT. This chain uses TRBV18 with TRBJ2-3; TRBD1 matches 7 bases. From germline, CDR1 is KGHSH and CDR2 LQKENI. V shed 1 base, J shed 4 bases, and the junction held 8 bases outside the gene matches. The CDR3 totals 16 residues.

The chain links TRBV7-2 to TRBJ2-2; TRBD2 matches at 12 bases. The V segment lost 0 bases and the J segment 6 bases; nucleotides outside the gene matches: 8. CDR3 length: 18 amino acids. Looked up from germline, CDR1 is SGHTA and CDR2 is FQGNSA. This CDR3 is CASSLAPGLAGKPGELFF. CDR3 coding DNA: TGTGCCAGCAGCTTAGCGCCCGGACTAGCGGGAAAGCCCGGGGAGCTGTTTTTT.

The genes are TRBV30 and TRBJ1-2; D perhaps matches TRBD1 (6 bases). CDR1 GTSNPN and CDR2 SVGIG come from the germline V gene (reference sequence). The CDR3 runs 12 residues. Trimming cost V 7 bases and J 9 bases, with 18 bases left between them. The CDR3 DNA is TGTGCCTTATTTCAAGGGGGAGCGCGCTACACCTTC. It encodes CALFQGGARYTF.